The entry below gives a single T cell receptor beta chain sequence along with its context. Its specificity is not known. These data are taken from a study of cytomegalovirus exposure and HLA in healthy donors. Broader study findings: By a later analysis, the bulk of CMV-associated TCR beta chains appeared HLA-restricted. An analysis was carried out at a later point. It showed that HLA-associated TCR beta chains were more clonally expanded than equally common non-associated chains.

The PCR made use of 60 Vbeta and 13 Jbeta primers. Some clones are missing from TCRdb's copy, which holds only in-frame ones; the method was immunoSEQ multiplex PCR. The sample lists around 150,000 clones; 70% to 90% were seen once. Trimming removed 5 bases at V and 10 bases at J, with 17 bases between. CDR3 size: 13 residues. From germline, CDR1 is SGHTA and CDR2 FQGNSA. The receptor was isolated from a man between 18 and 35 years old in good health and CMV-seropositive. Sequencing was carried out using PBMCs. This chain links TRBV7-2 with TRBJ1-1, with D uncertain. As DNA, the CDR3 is TGTGCCAGCAGCCCATCGGAGCATCGACGAGCTTTCTTT. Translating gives CASSPSEHRRAFF.